This entry lists 32 T cell receptor beta chains sequenced from one sample in a study of metastatic and nonmetastatic thyroid tumors. No treatment of any kind had been given to any patient before thyroid surgery. MiXCR re-clonotyped the PCR reads for TCRdb. The data contain 30,000 or so clones, 25% to 35% of them seen just once; the ten biggest clones take up 7.8%. The sequenced sample was blood. These receptors were collected from a female donor with papillary thyroid cancer or a benign thyroid nodule (not recorded which). Some clones in this sample may be carry-over from other donors' samples.

V gene TRBV20-1 combines with J gene TRBJ2-7, with TRBD1 matching 7 bases. The junction had 8 bases not matched to a gene; V was cut back by 6 bases and J by 3 bases. Germline CDR1 DFQATT, CDR2 SNEGSKA (reference sequence). This CDR3 comprises 13 residues. Here the CDR3 DNA reads TGCAGTGCCAAGGGAGACAGGGACTACGAGCAGTACTTC. Protein sequence: CSAKGDRDYEQYF.

A word on this clone: This CDR3 fails to terminate in the conserved phenylalanine or tryptophan, so it likely reflects a read error. This chain links TRBV10-1 with TRBJ1-1; D is possibly TRBD1 (6 bases). In germline, CDR1 is WNHNN, CDR2 SYGVQD (reference sequence). This CDR3 has 15 amino acids. The ends were cut back, 8 bases at V and 5 bases at J, with 21 bases in the middle. The CDR3 DNA reads as TGCGCCAGCCACCAGGGGCTATGGATAGAAACTGAAGCTTTCCTT. Protein product: CASHQGLWIETEAFL.

This clone appeared many times. The J gene is TRBJ1-3, the V gene TRBV4-1; TRBD1 matches at 9 bases. Germline values: CDR1 MGHRA, CDR2 YSYEKL. The J segment lost 8 bases and the V segment lost 1 base, leaving 12 bases of the junction unmatched. The CDR3 is 17 amino acids. CDR3 loop: CASSQGDGTGSGDTIYF. Written as DNA, the CDR3 is TGCGCCAGCAGCCAAGGCGACGGGACAGGGTCTGGGGACACCATATATTTT.

V usage is TRBV27 and J usage is TRBJ2-7; TRBD2 aligns across 7 bases. The germline CDR1 and CDR2 sequences are MNHEY and SMNVEV (reference sequence). This CDR3 comprises 14 residues. With 6 bases clipped from V and 3 bases from J, the junction kept 8 bases outside the gene matches. The CDR3 here is CASRVVLANYEQYF. The CDR3 DNA reads as TGTGCCAGCAGAGTGGTACTAGCGAACTACGAGCAGTACTTC.

This chain joins TRBV7-3 and TRBJ2-7; D not resolved. This CDR3 is built from 13 residues. The germline CDR1 and CDR2 sequences are SGHTA and FQGTGA. Trimming stripped 0 bases from V and 5 bases from J, with 8 bases between. This CDR3 reads CASSLTYDHEQYF. CDR3 DNA: TGTGCCAGCAGCTTAACGTATGACCACGAGCAGTACTTC. Drawing the rest from reference TRBV7-3 and TRBJ2-7, the complete variable domain is GAGVSQTPSNKVTEKGKYVELRCDPISGHTALYWYRQSLGQGPEFLIYFQGTGAADDSGLPNDRFFAVRPEGSVSTLKIQRTERGDSAVYLCASSLTYDHEQYFGPGTRLTVT.

The CDR3 region has the DNA TGTGCCAGCAGCTTAGAGCGGGGTTCCACTGAAGCTTTCTTT. Its protein is CASSLERGSTEAFF. The rearrangement joins TRBV11-1 to TRBJ1-1, with D unresolved. CDR3 length: 14 amino acids. The V gene lost 1 base and the J gene lost 4 bases, with 10 bases spanning the gap. Germline V gene lookup returns CDR1 SGHAT and CDR2 FQDESV (reference sequence).

The chain employs TRBV20-1 and TRBJ2-7; no definite D call. V dropped 1 base and J dropped 3 bases, with 13 bases sitting between them. The V gene's germline CDR1 is DFQATT and CDR2 SNEGSKA (reference sequence). This CDR3 contains 14 residues. CDR3 DNA: TGCAGTGCTAGAGTAAAGACGAACCTCTACGAGCAGTACTTC. Protein: CSARVKTNLYEQYF.

This clone was observed at least ten times. This rearrangement joins TRBV19 to TRBJ1-5; TRBD1 might be the D (6 bases). Germline V CDR1 and CDR2: LNHDA, SQIVND (reference sequence). The CDR3 is made up of 15 amino acids. The V and J ends lost 6 bases and 3 bases respectively, with 15 bases between them. CDR3 coding DNA: TGTGCCAGTAGAAACAGGGTTTCTGACAATCAGCCCCAGCATTTT. Its translation is CASRNRVSDNQPQHF.

In its sample, this clone was seen many times. A much larger clone differs from this one at a single base, so this may be a read error. This sequence joins TRBV2 and TRBJ2-1; the D gene could be TRBD1 or TRBD2 (6 bases each). CDR1 is SNHLY, CDR2 FYNNEI, per germline. V dropped 4 bases and J dropped 8 bases, with 21 bases sitting between them. The CDR3 sequence is 16 residues long. Here the CDR3 reads CASSGPGAHIADEQFF. The DNA of the CDR3 is TGTGCCAGCAGTGGACCGGGGGCCCATATAGCCGATGAGCAGTTCTTC.

This clone appeared many times. The chain employs TRBV11-1 and TRBJ1-5; 8 nucleotides align to TRBD1. Germline loops: CDR1 SGHAT, CDR2 FQDESV (reference sequence). Trimming cost V 5 bases and J 7 bases; bases outside gene matches: 4. The CDR3 has 13 amino acids. The CDR3 nucleotides read TGTGCCAGCAGCACAGGGGGTGGCCAGCCCCAGCATTTT. It translates to CASSTGGGQPQHF.

Many counts were recorded for this clone. The chain is built from TRBV9 and TRBJ2-6; no clear D gene. CDR1 and CDR2 (germline): SGDLS, YYNGEE. Trimming removed 5 bases from V and 3 bases from J, with 3 bases in between. The CDR3 sequence is 12 residues long. In nucleotides, the CDR3 is TGTGCCAGCAGTAATGGGGCCAACGTCCTGACTTTC. Translating gives CASSNGANVLTF.

This clone was recorded a few times. The CDR3 bases are TGTGCCAGCAGCTTAACGGGACAGGGAGGCGAGCAGTACTTC. This codes for CASSLTGQGGEQYF. The chain is built from TRBV7-2 and TRBJ2-7, with 9 bases aligning to TRBD1. V gave up 2 bases and J gave up 6 bases; unmatched junction bases: 5. Germline CDR1 is SGHTA and CDR2 is FQGNSA. The CDR3 contains 14 residues.

V and J are TRBV20-1 and TRBJ2-5, with TRBD2 as a possible D gene (5 bases). CDR3 length: 16 amino acids. The germline V and J ends were trimmed by 1 base and 2 bases, with 17 bases remaining between them. Germline CDR1 is DFQATT and CDR2 is SNEGSKA (reference sequence). The chain's CDR3 is CSARGNPRTFQETQYF. DNA for the CDR3: TGCAGTGCTAGAGGGAACCCAAGGACTTTTCAAGAGACCCAGTACTTC.

The J gene is TRBJ2-2, the V gene TRBV6-2 or TRBV6-3, with TRBD2 matching over 9 bases. Germline trimming cut 7 bases from V and 1 base from J; bases unmatched to any gene: 4. Germline assignment: CDR1 MNHEY and CDR2 SVGEGT. CDR3 size: 15 residues. The CDR3: CASKAGGWNTGELFF. The CDR3 DNA is TGTGCCAGCAAGGCGGGAGGGTGGAACACCGGGGAGCTGTTTTTT.

The rearrangement joins TRBV27 to TRBJ2-7; 15 nucleotides agree with TRBD2. Trimming removed 0 bases from V and 7 bases from J; junction bases left unmatched: 13. Germline-derived CDR1 and CDR2 are MNHEY and SMNVEV (reference sequence). The CDR3 is made up of 19 amino acids. CDR3 sequence (DNA): TGTGCCAGCAGTTTATCAAGCGCCGGGACTAGCGGGAGGTCAGGGGAGCAGTACTTC. It yields the protein CASSLSSAGTSGRSGEQYF.

Comments on this clone: At one of its ends the junction is not consistent with the germline gene, which may arise from a read error. The chain has TRBV19 and TRBJ1-3; possible D gene TRBD1, 5 bases. This CDR3 has 13 residues. Germline V CDR1 and CDR2: LNHDA, SQIVND (reference sequence). The CDR3 DNA is TGTGCCAGCACGGGGGACTCTGGAAACACCATTGATTTT. This sequence encodes CASTGDSGNTIDF.

This clone was seen many times. The chain carries TRBV6-4 and TRBJ2-2; tentative D call: TRBD1 (5 bases). V lost 8 bases and J lost 2, with 9 bases in between. Germline V gene data show CDR1 as MRHNA and CDR2 as SNTAGT. The CDR3 sequence is 13 residues long. CDR3 nucleotide sequence: TGTGCCAGCGCGACAGAAAACACCGGGGAGCTGTTTTTT. Translated: CASATENTGELFF.

As DNA, the CDR3 is TGTGCCAGCAGCCGGACTATCGGGGTCCCCCCCTCGAATGAGCAGTTCTTC. Translated, it gives CASSRTIGVPPSNEQFF. The gene calls are TRBV2 and TRBJ2-1; D might be TRBD2 (6 bases). CDR1 SNHLY and CDR2 FYNNEI come from the germline V gene. This CDR3 comprises 17 residues. Trimming left V 6 bases short and J 7 bases short, with 25 bases between. The full variable domain, completed using reference TRBV2 and TRBJ2-1, is EPEVTQTPSHQVTQMGQEVILRCVPISNHLYFYWYRQILGQKVEFLVSFYNNEISEKSEIFDDQFSVERPDGSNFTLKIRSTKLEDSAMYFCASSRTIGVPPSNEQFFGPGTRLTVL.

Sample share makes this clone medium-sized. This chain connects TRBV6-1 to TRBJ1-1; possibly TRBD1 for D (6 bases). Per the germline V gene, CDR1 is MNHNS and CDR2 is SASEGT. V lost 8 bases and J lost 1, with 14 bases in between. This CDR3 comprises 14 residues. The CDR3 region has the DNA TGTGCCAGCGTTGGGGCAGGGGAGAACACTGAAGCTTTCTTT. Residues: CASVGAGENTEAFF.

This chain connects TRBV11-3 to TRBJ2-7; D is unresolved. The CDR3 has 15 amino acids. V dropped 4 bases and J dropped 3 bases, with 16 bases sitting between them. Germline V gene data show CDR1 as SGHNT and CDR2 as YENEEA. CDR3 residues: CASSSKQGAGYEQYF. CDR3 nucleotides: TGTGCCAGCAGCTCCAAACAAGGCGCCGGCTACGAGCAGTACTTC.

This clone turned up a few times. The chain uses TRBV28 and TRBJ1-2; TRBD1 agrees at 7 bases. The trim removed 6 bases at V and 8 bases at J, leaving 6 bases unmatched. Germline V gene sequence: CDR1 MDHEN, CDR2 SYDVKM. The CDR3 contains 12 residues. The CDR3 nucleotides read TGTGCCAGCAGCACAGGGGTTGGCGGCTACACCTTC. This gives the protein CASSTGVGGYTF.

V usage is TRBV6-1 and J usage is TRBJ1-4; 7 nucleotides agree with TRBD1. V trimming: 11 bases; J trimming: 8 bases; junction bases outside the gene matches: 14. CDR3 length: 14 amino acids. Germline V lookup: CDR1 MNHNS, CDR2 SASEGT. The DNA of the CDR3 is TGTGCCGTGGGACAGTGGTCTGAAGACGAAAAACTGTTTTTT. It translates to CAVGQWSEDEKLFF.

The table lists this clone with many counts. V is TRBV2 and J is TRBJ2-2; TRBD1 agrees at 8 bases. V lost 4 bases to trimming and J lost 6 bases; unmatched junction nucleotides: 7. CDR3 length: 15 residues. Germline loops: CDR1 SNHLY, CDR2 FYNNEI. CDR3 sequence (DNA): TGTGCCAGCAGTGCCCAGGGGGCGAGGGCCGGGGAGCTGTTTTTT. Its protein is CASSAQGARAGELFF.

V and J are TRBV24-1 and TRBJ2-1; TRBD1 agrees at 7 bases. From germline, CDR1 is KGHDR and CDR2 SFDVKD. The ends lost 6 bases at V and 6 bases at J; junction bases unmatched: 13. The CDR3 loop spans 16 amino acids. The CDR3 loop is CATSYVPGQCPNEQFF. The CDR3 DNA follows: TGTGCCACCAGTTATGTCCCGGGACAGTGCCCCAATGAGCAGTTCTTC.

This clone has a handful of counts. This sequence joins TRBV5-1 and TRBJ2-7; TRBD2 agrees at 7 bases. The CDR3 spans 15 residues. V shed 0 bases, J shed 10 bases, and the junction held 13 bases outside the gene matches. CDR1 is SGHRS and CDR2 is YFSETQ in the germline V gene. The CDR3 sequence: CASSLASGGTDTQYF. CDR3 DNA sequence: TGCGCCAGCAGCTTGGCCTCGGGGGGTACGGATACCCAGTACTTC.

This rearrangement joins TRBV2 to TRBJ2-1; D is unclear. V was shortened by 10 bases and J by 5 bases, with 9 bases between the two germline ends. CDR1 is SNHLY and CDR2 is FYNNEI in the germline V gene. The CDR3 has 11 residues. CDR3 sequence reads: CANKQDNEQFF. Here the CDR3 DNA reads TGTGCCAACAAACAAGACAATGAGCAGTTCTTC.

This chain connects TRBV6-1 to TRBJ2-2; TRBD1 might be the D (6 bases). The CDR3 length is 17 residues. The V gene lost 6 bases and the J gene lost 0 bases, with 17 bases spanning the gap. Germline values: CDR1 MNHNS, CDR2 SASEGT. CDR3 DNA: TGTGCCAGCAGGGAGGCGTTGGGACATTCGAACACCGGGGAGCTGTTTTTT. Residues: CASREALGHSNTGELFF.

Worth noting for this clone: One junction end disagrees with the germline gene, perhaps due to a read error. The rearrangement links TRBV20-1 to TRBJ1-2, with D unresolved. CDR1 and CDR2 from the germline V gene are DFQATT and SNEGSKA (reference sequence). This CDR3 contains 16 residues. CDR3 DNA: TGCAGTGCTAGAGACCGCCTGGGATTACGTCACTATGGCCACACCTTC. Amino acids: CSARDRLGLRHYGHTF.

This clone came up many times. It may be a read error: a sequence one base away is much more abundant. In the same sample, other DNA sequences code for this CDR3. The rearrangement joins TRBV12-3 or TRBV12-4 to TRBJ2-2, with 7 bases identical to TRBD2. This CDR3 region has 14 residues. V lost 6 bases to trimming and J lost 7 bases; unmatched junction nucleotides: 8. CDR3 coding DNA: TGTGCCAGCAGGGGGGGGGATGTGGGCGGGGAGCTGTTTTTT. Protein sequence: CASRGGDVGGELFF.

This clone was seen at least ten times. The genes are TRBV25-1 and TRBJ2-7; TRBD1 or TRBD2 may be the D gene (5 bases each). Trimming took off 4 bases at V and 2 bases at J, with 9 bases between the two ends. This CDR3 has 13 residues. CDR1 and CDR2 (germline): MGHDK, SYGVNS. The CDR3 region has the DNA TGTGCCAGCAGTGGGTGGGACCCCTACGAGCAGTACTTC. Its protein product is CASSGWDPYEQYF.

This clone has a count of ten or more. This chain links TRBV7-2 with TRBJ2-7, with 8 nucleotides matching TRBD1. CDR3 length equals 13 residues. V lost 0 bases to trimming and J lost 5 bases; unmatched junction nucleotides: 0. Germline assignment: CDR1 SGHTA and CDR2 FQGNSA. The CDR3 DNA sequence: TGTGCCAGCAGCTTAGCACAGGGGGACGAGCAGTACTTC. It translates to CASSLAQGDEQYF.

Notes on this clone: The CDR3 end shows no conserved phenylalanine or tryptophan, and so a read error is likely. This rearrangement joins TRBV20-1 to TRBJ1-1, with D hard to call. The V gene's germline CDR1 is DFQATT and CDR2 SNEGSKA (reference sequence). The length of the CDR3 is 12 residues. The CDR3, as DNA: TGCAGCGCCTGCCGGTCGAACACTGAAGCTTTCCCC. Its translation is CSACRSNTEAFP.